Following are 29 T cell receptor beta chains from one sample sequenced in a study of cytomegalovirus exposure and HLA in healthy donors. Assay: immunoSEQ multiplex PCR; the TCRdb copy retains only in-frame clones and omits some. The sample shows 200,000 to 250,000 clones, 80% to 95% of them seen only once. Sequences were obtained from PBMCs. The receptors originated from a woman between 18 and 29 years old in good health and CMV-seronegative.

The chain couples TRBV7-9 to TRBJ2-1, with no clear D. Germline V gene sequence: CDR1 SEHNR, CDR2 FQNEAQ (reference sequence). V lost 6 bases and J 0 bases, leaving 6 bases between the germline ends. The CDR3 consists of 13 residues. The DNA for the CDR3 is TGTGCCAGCAGGATCTACTCCTACAATGAGCAGTTCTTC. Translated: CASRIYSYNEQFF.

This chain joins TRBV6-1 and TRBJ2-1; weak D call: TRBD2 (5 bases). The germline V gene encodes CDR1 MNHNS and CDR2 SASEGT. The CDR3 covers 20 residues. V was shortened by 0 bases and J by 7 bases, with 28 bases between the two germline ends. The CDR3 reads CASSEAPFLAGLLRDNEQFF. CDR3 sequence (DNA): TGTGCCAGCAGTGAAGCACCTTTCCTTGCGGGCCTCCTCCGGGATAATGAGCAGTTCTTC.

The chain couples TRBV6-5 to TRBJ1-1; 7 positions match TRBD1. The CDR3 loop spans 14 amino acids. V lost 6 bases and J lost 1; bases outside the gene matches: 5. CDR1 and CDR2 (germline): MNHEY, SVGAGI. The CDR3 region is CASRVGQTNTEAFF. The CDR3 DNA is TGTGCCAGCAGAGTGGGACAGACGAACACTGAAGCTTTCTTT.

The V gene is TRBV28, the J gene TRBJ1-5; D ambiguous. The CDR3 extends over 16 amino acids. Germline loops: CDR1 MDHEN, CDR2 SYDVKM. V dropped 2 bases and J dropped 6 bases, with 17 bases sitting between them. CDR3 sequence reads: CASSLGLEGLRQPQHF. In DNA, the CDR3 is TGTGCCAGCAGTTTAGGCCTAGAGGGTCTCCGTCAGCCCCAGCATTTT.

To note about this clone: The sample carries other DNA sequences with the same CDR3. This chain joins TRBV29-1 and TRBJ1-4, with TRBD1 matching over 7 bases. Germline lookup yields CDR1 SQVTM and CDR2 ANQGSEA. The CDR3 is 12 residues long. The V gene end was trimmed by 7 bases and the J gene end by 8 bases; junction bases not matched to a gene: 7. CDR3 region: CSGRTGEEKLFF. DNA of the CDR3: TGCAGCGGGAGGACAGGCGAAGAAAAACTGTTTTTT. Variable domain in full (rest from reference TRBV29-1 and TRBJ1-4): SAVISQKPSRDICQRGTSLTIQCQVDSQVTMMFWYRQQPGQSLTLIATANQGSEATYESGFVIDKFPISRPNLTFSTLTVSNMSPEDSSIYLCSGRTGEEKLFFGSGTQLSVL.

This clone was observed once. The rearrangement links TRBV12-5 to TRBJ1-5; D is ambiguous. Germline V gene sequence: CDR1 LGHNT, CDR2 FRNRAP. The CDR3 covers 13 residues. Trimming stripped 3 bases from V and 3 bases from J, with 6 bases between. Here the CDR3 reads CASGFNNNQPQHF. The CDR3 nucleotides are TGTGCTAGTGGTTTTAATAACAATCAGCCCCAGCATTTT.

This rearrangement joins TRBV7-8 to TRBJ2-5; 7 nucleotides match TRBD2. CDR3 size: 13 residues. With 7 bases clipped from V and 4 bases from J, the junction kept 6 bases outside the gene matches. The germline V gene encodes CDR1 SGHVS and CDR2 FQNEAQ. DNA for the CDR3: TGTGCCAGCAACCGGGGGGTGGTAGAGACCCAGTACTTC. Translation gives CASNRGVVETQYF.

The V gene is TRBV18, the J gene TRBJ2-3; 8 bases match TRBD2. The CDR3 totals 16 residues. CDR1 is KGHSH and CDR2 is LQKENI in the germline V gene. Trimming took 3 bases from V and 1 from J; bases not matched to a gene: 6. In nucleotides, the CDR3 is TGTGCCAGCTCACCCTCGGGGGGGGCGCGCACAGATACGCAGTATTTT. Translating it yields CASSPSGGARTDTQYF.

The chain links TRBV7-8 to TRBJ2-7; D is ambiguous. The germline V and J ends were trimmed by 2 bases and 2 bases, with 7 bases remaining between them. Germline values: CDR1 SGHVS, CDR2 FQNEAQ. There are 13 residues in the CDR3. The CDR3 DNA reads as TGTGCCAGCAGCTTATTAAATCCCTACGAGCAGTACTTC. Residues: CASSLLNPYEQYF.

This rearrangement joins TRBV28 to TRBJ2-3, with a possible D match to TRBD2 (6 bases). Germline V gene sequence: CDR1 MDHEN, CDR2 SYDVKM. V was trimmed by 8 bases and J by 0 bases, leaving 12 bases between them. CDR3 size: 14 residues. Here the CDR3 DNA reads TGTGCCAGCCGGAACGGGGGAAGCACAGATACGCAGTATTTT. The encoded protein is CASRNGGSTDTQYF.

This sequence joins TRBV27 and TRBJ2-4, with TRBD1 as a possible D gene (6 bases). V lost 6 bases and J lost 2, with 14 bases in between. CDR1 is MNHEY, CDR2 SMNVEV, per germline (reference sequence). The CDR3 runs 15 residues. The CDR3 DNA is TGTGCCAGCAGGGCACAGGGCGATCCCAAAAACATTCAGTACTTC. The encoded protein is CASRAQGDPKNIQYF.

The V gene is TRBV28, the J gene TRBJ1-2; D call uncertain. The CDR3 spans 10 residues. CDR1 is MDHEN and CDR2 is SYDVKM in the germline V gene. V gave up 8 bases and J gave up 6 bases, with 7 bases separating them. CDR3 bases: TGTGCCAGCTCGAGAGATGGCTACACCTTC. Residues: CASSRDGYTF.

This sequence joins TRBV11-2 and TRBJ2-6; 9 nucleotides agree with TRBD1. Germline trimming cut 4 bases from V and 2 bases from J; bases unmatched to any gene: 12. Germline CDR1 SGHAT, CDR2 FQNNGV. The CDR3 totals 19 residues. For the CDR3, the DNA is TGTGCCAGCAGCTCGGGGGACAGGGTGGATTCCACTGGGGCCAACGTCCTGACTTTC. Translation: CASSSGDRVDSTGANVLTF.

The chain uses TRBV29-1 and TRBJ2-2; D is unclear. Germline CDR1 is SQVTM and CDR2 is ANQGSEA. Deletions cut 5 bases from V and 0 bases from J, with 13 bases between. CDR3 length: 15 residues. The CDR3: CSVSRPPANTGELFF. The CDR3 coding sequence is TGCAGCGTTAGCAGGCCCCCCGCGAACACCGGGGAGCTGTTTTTT.

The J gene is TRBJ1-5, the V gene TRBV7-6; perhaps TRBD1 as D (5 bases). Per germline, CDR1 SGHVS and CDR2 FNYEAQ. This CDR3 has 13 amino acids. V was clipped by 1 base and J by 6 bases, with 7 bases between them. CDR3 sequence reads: CASSLGGAQPQHF. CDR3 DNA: TGTGCCAGCAGCTTAGGTGGGGCTCAGCCCCAGCATTTT.

CDR3 protein: CASSQGQLRGYTF. The CDR3 nucleotides are TGTGCCAGCAGCCAGGGACAGTTGCGCGGCTACACCTTC. The chain is built from TRBV7-9 and TRBJ1-2; 7 nucleotides agree with TRBD1. The germline V gene has CDR1 SEHNR and CDR2 FQNEAQ (reference sequence). The CDR3 spans 13 residues. V dropped 5 bases and J dropped 8; count of bases not matched to a gene: 8.

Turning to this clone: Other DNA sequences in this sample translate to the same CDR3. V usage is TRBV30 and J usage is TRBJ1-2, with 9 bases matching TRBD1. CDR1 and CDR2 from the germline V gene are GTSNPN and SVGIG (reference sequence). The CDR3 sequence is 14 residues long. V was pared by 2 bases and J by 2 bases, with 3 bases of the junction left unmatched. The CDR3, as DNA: TGTGCCTGGAGTACAGGACAGGGGAACTATGGCTACACCTTC. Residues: CAWSTGQGNYGYTF.

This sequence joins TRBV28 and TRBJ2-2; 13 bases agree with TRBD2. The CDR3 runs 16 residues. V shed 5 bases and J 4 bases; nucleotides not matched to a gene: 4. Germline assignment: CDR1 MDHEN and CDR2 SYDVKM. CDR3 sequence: CASSPLAGGLTGELFF. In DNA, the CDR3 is TGTGCCAGCAGTCCACTAGCGGGAGGGCTCACCGGGGAGCTGTTTTTT.

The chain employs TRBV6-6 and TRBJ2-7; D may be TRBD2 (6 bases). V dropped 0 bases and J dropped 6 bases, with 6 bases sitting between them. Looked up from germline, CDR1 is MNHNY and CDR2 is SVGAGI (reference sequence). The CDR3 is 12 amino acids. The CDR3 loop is CASSYSGGEQYF. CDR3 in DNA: TGTGCCAGCAGTTACTCCGGGGGCGAGCAGTACTTC.

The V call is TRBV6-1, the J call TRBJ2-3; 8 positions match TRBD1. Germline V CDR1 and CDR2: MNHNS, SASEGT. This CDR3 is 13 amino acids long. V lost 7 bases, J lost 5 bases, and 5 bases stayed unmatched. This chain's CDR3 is CASKQGALDTQYF. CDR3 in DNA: TGTGCCAGCAAGCAGGGGGCTTTAGATACGCAGTATTTT.

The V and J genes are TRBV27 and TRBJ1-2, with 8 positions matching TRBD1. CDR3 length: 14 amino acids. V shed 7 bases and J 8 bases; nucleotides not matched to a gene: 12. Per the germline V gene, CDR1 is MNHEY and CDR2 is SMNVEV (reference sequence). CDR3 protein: CASTSFRGLRGYTF. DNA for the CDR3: TGTGCCAGCACAAGTTTCAGGGGGCTGAGGGGCTACACCTTC.

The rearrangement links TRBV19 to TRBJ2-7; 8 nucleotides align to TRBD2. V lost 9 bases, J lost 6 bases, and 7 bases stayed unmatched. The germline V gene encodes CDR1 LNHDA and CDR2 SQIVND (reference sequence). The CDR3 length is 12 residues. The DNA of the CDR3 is TGTGCCAGCAGAAATGGACTAGCCGAGCAGTACTTC. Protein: CASRNGLAEQYF.

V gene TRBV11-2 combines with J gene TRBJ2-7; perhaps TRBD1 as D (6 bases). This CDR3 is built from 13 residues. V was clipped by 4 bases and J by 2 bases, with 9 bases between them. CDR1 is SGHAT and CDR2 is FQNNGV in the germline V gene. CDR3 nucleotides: TGTGCCAGCAGCTGGGCAGGGGCCTACGAGCAGTACTTC. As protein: CASSWAGAYEQYF.

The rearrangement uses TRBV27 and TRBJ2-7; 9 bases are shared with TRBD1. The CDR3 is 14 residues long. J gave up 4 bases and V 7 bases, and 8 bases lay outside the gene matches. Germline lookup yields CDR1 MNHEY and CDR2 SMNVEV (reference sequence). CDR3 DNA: TGTGCCAGCACTTCGCCGGGACAGGGTTACGAGCAGTACTTC. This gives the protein CASTSPGQGYEQYF.

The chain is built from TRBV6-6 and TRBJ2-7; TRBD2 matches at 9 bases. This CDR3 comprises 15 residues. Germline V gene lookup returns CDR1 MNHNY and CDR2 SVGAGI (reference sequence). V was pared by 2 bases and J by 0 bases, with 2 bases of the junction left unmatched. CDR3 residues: CASSYVAGDSYEQYF. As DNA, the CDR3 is TGTGCCAGCAGTTACGTAGCGGGAGACTCCTACGAGCAGTACTTC.

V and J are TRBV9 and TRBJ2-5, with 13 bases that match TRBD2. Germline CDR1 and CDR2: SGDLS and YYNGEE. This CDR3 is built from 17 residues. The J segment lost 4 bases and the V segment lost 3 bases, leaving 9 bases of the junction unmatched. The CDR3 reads CASSALAGGDFAETQYF. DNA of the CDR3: TGTGCCAGCAGCGCACTAGCGGGAGGGGATTTTGCAGAGACCCAGTACTTC.

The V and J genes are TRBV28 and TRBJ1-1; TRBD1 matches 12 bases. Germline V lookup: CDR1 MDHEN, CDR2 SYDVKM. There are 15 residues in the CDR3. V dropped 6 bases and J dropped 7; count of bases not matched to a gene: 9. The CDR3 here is CASRIGTGGWGEAFF. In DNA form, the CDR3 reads TGTGCCAGCAGGATCGGGACAGGGGGCTGGGGTGAAGCTTTCTTT.

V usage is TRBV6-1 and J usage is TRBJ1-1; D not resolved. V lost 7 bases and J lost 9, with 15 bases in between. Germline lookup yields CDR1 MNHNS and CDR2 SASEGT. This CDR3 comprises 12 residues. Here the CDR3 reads CASIGGPMKAFF. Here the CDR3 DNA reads TGTGCCAGCATTGGTGGCCCAATGAAAGCTTTCTTT.

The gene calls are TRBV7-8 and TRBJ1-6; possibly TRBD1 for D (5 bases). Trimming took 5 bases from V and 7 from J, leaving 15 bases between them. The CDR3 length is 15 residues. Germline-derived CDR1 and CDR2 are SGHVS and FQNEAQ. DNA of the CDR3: TGTGCCAGCAGCCCTCGGGGGGGGGTAAATTCACCCCTCCACTTT. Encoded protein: CASSPRGGVNSPLHF.